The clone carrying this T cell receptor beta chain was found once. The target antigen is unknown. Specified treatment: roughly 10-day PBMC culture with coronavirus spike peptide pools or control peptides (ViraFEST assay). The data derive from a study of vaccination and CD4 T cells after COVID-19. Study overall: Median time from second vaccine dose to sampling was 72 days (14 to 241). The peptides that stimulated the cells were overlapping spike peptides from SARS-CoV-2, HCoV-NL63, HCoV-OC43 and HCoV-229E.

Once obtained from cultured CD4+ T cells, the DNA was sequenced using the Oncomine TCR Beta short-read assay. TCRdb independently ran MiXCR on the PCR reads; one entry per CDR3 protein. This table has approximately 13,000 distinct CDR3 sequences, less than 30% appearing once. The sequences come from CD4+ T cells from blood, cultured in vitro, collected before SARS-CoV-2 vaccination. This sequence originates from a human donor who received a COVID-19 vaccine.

This CDR3 reads CASSSGTARGSPLHF. CDR3 nucleotides: TGCGCCAGCAGCTCAGGGACGGCGAGGGGTTCACCCCTCCACTTT. The chain uses TRBV5-1 and TRBJ1-6; D might be TRBD1 (5 bases). Germline V gene sequence: CDR1 SGHRS, CDR2 YFSETQ. The CDR3 extends over 15 amino acids. V lost 3 bases and J 9 bases, leaving 16 bases between the germline ends.